Listed below are T cell receptor beta chains from one sample, sequenced in a study of blood T cell repertoires in COVID-19. Measured with immunoSEQ multiplex PCR; TCRdb has only the in-frame clones, and not every one. The profile shows 110,000 to 150,000 clones, 80% to 90% of them singletons. The sample taken for sequencing was peripheral blood. The receptor source for this set is a woman aged 45-60 years with acute or convalescent COVID-19. CDR3s include the opening cysteine and the closing phenylalanine or tryptophan. Some rows mark clone size as missing; the rest say once, few, many or name a class of expanded clone.

v_call	j_call	clone_size	cdr3_aa
TRBV6-5	TRBJ2-7	.	CASTSRDKAYEQYF
TRBV20-1	TRBJ2-7	.	CSASPLAGSGYEQYF
TRBV4-2	TRBJ2-7	.	CASSQASPGGYEQYF
TRBV7-7	TRBJ2-7	.	CASSSTGWDEQYF
TRBV5-4	TRBJ2-3	.	CASSLISGRAGDTQYF
TRBV2	TRBJ2-7	.	CASRGIRDRAYEQYF
TRBV18	TRBJ1-5	.	CASSPDRGQGNQPQHF
TRBV2	TRBJ2-7	few	CASSGGQLNEQYF
TRBV28	TRBJ2-7	.	CASSQVATGVYEQYF
TRBV28	TRBJ1-2	.	CASSLGQPVLGGYTF
TRBV5-1	TRBJ1-5	.	CASSPGQGLQPQHF
TRBV4-1	TRBJ2-3	.	CASSRGLAGLGDRADTQYF
TRBV27	TRBJ1-6	.	CASSPTGLNSPLHF
TRBV5-1	TRBJ2-7	.	CASSLDPVADYEQYF
TRBV9	TRBJ1-1	.	CASSVEQFGDTEAFF
TRBV2	TRBJ2-7	.	CASSGQGGSYEQYF
TRBV28	TRBJ2-3	once	CASTQLAGVSDTQYF
TRBV5-1	TRBJ2-7	.	CASSLGDREYEQYF
TRBV10-3	TRBJ2-2	few	CATSRAGELFF
TRBV10-3	TRBJ2-3	.	CAISEGVAGGDTQYF
TRBV6-6	TRBJ2-5	once	CASSSGLVEETQYF
TRBV7-6	TRBJ2-5	once	CASSPRPQGQETQYF
TRBV27	TRBJ1-2	once	CASRTGGVGYGYTF
TRBV27	TRBJ2-1	.	CASSLSFRGISHEQFF
TRBV9	TRBJ2-5	few	CASSVGPQETQYF
TRBV28	TRBJ1-6	.	CASRQDRGSPLHF
TRBV5-6	TRBJ1-1	.	CASSLVGGEAFF
TRBV5-1	TRBJ2-5	.	CASSFRGRGETQYF
TRBV7-9	TRBJ1-1	.	CASSLGTGSATEAFF
TRBV12-5	TRBJ2-2	.	CASGLGQRAGELFF
TRBV5-4	TRBJ2-7	.	CASSLAERTGGREQYF
TRBV27	TRBJ2-1	.	CASSATPGTLYNEQFF
TRBV6-5	TRBJ2-2	.	CASSSLSGINTGELFF
TRBV7-6	TRBJ1-1	.	CASSLVFRDMNTEAFF
TRBV7-3	TRBJ2-7	.	CASSRQGPAGSYEQYF
TRBV5-1	TRBJ2-3	once	CASSFSQGGDTQYF
TRBV12-3/TRBV12-4	TRBJ1-1	.	CASSFTGKAFF
TRBV7-3	TRBJ2-1	few	CASSSLAANSYNEQFF
TRBV6-5	TRBJ1-5	.	CAIEWLGQSQPQHF
TRBV5-6	TRBJ1-4	.	CASRGTGGFNEKLFF
TRBV5-1	TRBJ1-4	.	CASSLTGIPNEKLFF
TRBV7-7	TRBJ2-2	.	CASSLTSGANTGELFF
TRBV19	TRBJ2-7	.	CASSDRDRGYSYEQYF
TRBV28	TRBJ2-1	.	CASSSLPPGTISNEQFF
TRBV7-9	TRBJ1-6	.	CASSFGQGHSPLHF
TRBV6-5	TRBJ1-2	.	CASSSPGQGVYGYTF
TRBV27	TRBJ1-5	.	CASTRLQGKDQPQHF
TRBV6-5	TRBJ1-1	.	CASTPRRVMNTEAFF
TRBV13	TRBJ1-1	.	CASSRNRGANTEAFF
TRBV7-2	TRBJ1-6	.	CASNSGIYNSPLHF
TRBV9	TRBJ2-3	.	CASSMAGVSTDTQYF
TRBV12-3/TRBV12-4	TRBJ2-3	.	CASSLVGVTQYF
TRBV10-3	TRBJ2-7	.	CAISGQGVGEQYF